This T cell receptor beta chain emerged from a study of regulatory T cells in long-lasting Graves disease. Study-level results: TCR diversity was lower in persistent Graves' patients than in newly diagnosed ones.

Construction of the TCR beta libraries employed iRepertoire HTBI primers in conjunction with Arm-PCR of CDR3 regions. TCRdb re-analysed the multiplex PCR reads in MiXCR, keeping a single row per CDR3 protein. The sample yields about 560,000 distinct CDR3 sequences, about 16% seen once. This clonotype has ten or more counts. As yet, its antigen is unknown. Time point defined: newly diagnosed GD, antithyroid drugs for less than 3 months. RNA from PBMCs was the source of the TCR library. Between the trimmed V and J ends, which lost 4 bases and 7 bases, there was a span of 7 bases. The CDR3 is 12 amino acids. Germline loops: CDR1 SEHNR, CDR2 FQNEAQ (reference sequence). The sample also formed part of further work on T cells in Graves' hyperthyroidism and ophthalmopathy.

This sequence originates from a young man with Graves disease. The sample in question was peripheral blood mononuclear cells (PBMCs), obtained at new diagnosis, from a patient treated with antithyroid drugs. The genes are TRBV7-9 and TRBJ2-2; D gene ambiguous. The CDR3 coding sequence is TGTGCCAGCAGCTCCCTTGGCGGGGAGCTGTTTTTT. It specifies CASSSLGGELFF. Supplemented by reference TRBV7-9 and TRBJ2-2, the full variable domain reads DTGVSQNPRHKITKRGQNVTFRCDPISEHNRLYWYRQTLGQGPEFLTYFQNEAQLEKSRLLSDRFSAERPKGSFSTLEIQRTEQGDSAMYLCASSSLGGELFFGEGSRLTVL.